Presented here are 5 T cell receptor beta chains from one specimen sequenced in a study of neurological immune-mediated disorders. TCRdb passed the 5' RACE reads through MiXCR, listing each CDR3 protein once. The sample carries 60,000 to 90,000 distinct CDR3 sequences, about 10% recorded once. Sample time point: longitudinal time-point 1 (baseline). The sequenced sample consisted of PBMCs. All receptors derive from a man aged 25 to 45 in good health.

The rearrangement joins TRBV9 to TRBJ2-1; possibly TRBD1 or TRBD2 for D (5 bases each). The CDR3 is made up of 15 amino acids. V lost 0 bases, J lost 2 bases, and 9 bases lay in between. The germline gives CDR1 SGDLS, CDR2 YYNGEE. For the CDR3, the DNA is TGTGCCAGCAGCGTAGTCGGGGCTCCCTACAATGAGCAGTTCTTC. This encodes CASSVVGAPYNEQFF.

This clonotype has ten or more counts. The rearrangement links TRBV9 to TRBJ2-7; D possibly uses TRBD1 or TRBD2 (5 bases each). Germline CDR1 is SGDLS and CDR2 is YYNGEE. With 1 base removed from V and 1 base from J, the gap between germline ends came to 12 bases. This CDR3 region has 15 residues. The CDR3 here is CASSVTWDGSYEQYF. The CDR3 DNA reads TGTGCCAGCAGCGTAACCTGGGACGGTTCCTACGAGCAGTACTTC.

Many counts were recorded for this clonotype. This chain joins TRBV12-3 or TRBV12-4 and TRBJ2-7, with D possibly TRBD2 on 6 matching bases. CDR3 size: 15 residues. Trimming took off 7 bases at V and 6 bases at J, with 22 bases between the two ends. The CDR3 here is CASTTGGGGDSEQYF. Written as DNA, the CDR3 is TGTGCCAGCACTACCGGCGGCGGAGGGGATAGCGAGCAGTACTTC.

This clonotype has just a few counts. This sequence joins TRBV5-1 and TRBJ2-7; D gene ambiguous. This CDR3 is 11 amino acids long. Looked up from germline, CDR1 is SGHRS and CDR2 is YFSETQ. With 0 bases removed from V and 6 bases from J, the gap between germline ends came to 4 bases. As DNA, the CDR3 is TGCGCCAGCAGCTTGGGGCCCGAGCAGTACTTC. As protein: CASSLGPEQYF.

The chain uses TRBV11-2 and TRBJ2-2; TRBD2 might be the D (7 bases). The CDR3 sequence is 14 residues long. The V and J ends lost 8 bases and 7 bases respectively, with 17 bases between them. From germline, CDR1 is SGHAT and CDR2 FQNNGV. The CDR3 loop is CASVGGGPIGELFF. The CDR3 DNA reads TGTGCCAGCGTAGGGGGAGGGCCTATCGGGGAGCTGTTTTTT.